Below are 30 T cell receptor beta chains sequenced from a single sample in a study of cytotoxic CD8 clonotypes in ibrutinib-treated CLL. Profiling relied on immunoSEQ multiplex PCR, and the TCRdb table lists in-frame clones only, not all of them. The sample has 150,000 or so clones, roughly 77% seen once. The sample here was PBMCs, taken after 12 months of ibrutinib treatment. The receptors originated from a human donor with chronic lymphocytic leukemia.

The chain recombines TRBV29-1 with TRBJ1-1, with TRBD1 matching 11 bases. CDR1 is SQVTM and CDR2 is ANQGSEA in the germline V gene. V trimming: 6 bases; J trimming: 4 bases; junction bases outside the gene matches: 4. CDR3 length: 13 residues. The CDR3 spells CSVRGQGATEAFF. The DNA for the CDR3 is TGCAGCGTCCGCGGACAGGGGGCCACTGAAGCTTTCTTT.

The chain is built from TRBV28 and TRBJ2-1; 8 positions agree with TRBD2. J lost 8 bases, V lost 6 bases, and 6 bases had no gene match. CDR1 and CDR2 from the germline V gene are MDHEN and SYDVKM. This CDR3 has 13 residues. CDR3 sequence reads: CASSGRGRHEQFF. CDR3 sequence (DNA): TGTGCCAGCAGCGGGAGGGGTAGGCATGAGCAGTTCTTC.

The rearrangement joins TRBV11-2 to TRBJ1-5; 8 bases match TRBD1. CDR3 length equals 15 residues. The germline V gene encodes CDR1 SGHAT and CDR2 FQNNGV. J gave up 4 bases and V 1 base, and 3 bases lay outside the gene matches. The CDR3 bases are TGTGCCAGCAGCTTAGCCCGGACAGGGAATCAGCCCCAGCATTTT. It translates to CASSLARTGNQPQHF.

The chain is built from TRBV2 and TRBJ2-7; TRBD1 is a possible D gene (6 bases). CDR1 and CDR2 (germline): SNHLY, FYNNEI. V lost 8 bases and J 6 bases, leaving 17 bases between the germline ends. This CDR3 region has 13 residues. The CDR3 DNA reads TGTGCCAGCGACAGGCAGGGATTAAGCGAGCAGTACTTC. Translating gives CASDRQGLSEQYF. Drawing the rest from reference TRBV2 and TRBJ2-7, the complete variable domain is EPEVTQTPSHQVTQMGQEVILRCVPISNHLYFYWYRQILGQKVEFLVSFYNNEISEKSEIFDDQFSVERPDGSNFTLKIRSTKLEDSAMYFCASDRQGLSEQYFGPGTRLTVT.

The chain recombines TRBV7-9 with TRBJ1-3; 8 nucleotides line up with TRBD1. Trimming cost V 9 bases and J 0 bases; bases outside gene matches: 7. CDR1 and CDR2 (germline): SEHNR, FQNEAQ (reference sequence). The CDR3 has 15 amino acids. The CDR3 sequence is CASTRQGPSGNTIYF. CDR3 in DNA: TGTGCCAGTACCAGACAGGGGCCCTCTGGAAACACCATATATTTT.

The CDR3 region is CASSLVDGNTQYF. DNA for the CDR3: TGTGCCAGCAGCTTAGTTGACGGAAATACGCAGTATTTT. This sequence joins TRBV7-2 and TRBJ2-3, with D uncertain. V lost 1 base to trimming and J lost 7 bases, with 9 bases between them. CDR3 length: 13 residues. The V gene's germline CDR1 is SGHTA and CDR2 FQGNSA.

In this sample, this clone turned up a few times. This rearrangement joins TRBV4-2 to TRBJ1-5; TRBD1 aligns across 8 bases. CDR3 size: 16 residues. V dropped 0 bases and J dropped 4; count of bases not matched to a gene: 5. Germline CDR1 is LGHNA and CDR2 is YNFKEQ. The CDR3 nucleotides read TGTGCCAGCAGCCAAGAGGGGGGACAGGCTAATCAGCCCCAGCATTTT. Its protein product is CASSQEGGQANQPQHF.

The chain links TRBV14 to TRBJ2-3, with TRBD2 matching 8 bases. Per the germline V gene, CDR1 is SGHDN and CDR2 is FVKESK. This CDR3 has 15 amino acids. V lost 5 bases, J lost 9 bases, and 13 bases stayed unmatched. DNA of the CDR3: TGTGCCAGCAGCTGGGGGATATCGCGGGGGGAGACGCAGTATTTT. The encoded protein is CASSWGISRGETQYF.

The CDR3 nucleotides are TGTGCCAGCAGCTTAGAGTCTGGGACTAGTTTATCAGATACGCAGTATTTT. Translating it yields CASSLESGTSLSDTQYF. The rearrangement joins TRBV7-6 to TRBJ2-3, with 8 bases that match TRBD2. The CDR3 totals 17 residues. The germline gives CDR1 SGHVS, CDR2 FNYEAQ. J gave up 4 bases and V 1 base, and 10 bases lay outside the gene matches.

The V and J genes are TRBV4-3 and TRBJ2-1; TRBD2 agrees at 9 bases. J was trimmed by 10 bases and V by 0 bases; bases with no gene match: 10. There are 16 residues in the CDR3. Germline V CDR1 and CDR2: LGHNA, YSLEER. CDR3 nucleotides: TGCGCCAGCAGCCAAGATTCGGGCGGGGGGGCCCGGGAGCAGTTCTTC. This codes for CASSQDSGGGAREQFF.

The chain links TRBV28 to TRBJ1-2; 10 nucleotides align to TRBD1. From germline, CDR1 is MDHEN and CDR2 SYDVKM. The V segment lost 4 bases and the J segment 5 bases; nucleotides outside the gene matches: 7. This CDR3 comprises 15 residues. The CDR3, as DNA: TGTGCCAGCAGTTCCCCGACAGGGGGCGGTTATGGCTACACCTTC. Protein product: CASSSPTGGGYGYTF.

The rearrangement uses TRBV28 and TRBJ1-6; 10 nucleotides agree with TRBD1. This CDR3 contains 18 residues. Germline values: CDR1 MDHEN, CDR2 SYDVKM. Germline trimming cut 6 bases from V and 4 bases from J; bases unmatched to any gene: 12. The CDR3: CASRSGQGGYGYNSPLHF. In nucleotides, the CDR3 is TGTGCCAGCAGGTCCGGACAGGGGGGGTACGGGTATAATTCACCCCTCCACTTT.

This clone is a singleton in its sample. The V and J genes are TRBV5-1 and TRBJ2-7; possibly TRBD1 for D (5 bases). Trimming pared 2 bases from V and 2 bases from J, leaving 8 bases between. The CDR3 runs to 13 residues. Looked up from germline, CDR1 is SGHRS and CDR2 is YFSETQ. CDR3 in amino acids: CASSFDRTYEQYF. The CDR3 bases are TGCGCCAGCAGCTTTGACAGAACCTACGAGCAGTACTTC.

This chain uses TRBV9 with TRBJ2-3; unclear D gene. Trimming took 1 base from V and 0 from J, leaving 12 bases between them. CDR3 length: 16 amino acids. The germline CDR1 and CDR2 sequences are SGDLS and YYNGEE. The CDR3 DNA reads TGTGCCAGCAGCGTACAGACTGGGCGGAGCACAGATACGCAGTATTTT. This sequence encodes CASSVQTGRSTDTQYF.

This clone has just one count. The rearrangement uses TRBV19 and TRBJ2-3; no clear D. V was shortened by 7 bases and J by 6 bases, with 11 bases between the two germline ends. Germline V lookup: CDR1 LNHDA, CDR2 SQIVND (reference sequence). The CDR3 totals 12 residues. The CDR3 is CASTGQLDTQYF. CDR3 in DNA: TGTGCCAGTACCGGGCAGTTGGATACGCAGTATTTT.

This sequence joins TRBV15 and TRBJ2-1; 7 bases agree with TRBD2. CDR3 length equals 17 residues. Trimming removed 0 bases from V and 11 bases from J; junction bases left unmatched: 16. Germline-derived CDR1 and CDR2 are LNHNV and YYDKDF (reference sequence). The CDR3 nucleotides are TGTGCCACCAGCAGAGATCGGGGAACTAGCGATTCAGCTAAGCAGTTCTTC. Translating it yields CATSRDRGTSDSAKQFF.

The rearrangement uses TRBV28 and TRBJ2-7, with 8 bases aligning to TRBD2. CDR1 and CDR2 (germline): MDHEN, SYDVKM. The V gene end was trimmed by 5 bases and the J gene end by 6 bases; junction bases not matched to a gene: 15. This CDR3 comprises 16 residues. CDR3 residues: CASSALTSAPTAEQYF. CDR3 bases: TGTGCCAGCAGTGCTTTGACTAGCGCGCCTACGGCCGAGCAGTACTTC.

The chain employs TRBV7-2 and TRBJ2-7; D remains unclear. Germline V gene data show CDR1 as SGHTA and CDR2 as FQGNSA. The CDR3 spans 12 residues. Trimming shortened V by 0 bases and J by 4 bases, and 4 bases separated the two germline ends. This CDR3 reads CASSLAQYEQYF. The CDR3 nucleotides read TGTGCCAGCAGCTTAGCCCAATACGAGCAGTACTTC.

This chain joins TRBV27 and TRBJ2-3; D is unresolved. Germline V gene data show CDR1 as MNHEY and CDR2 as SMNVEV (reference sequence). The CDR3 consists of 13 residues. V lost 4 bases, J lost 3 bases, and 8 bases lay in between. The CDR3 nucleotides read TGTGCCAGCAGTTCTAGGGTAACAGATACGCAGTATTTT. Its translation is CASSSRVTDTQYF.

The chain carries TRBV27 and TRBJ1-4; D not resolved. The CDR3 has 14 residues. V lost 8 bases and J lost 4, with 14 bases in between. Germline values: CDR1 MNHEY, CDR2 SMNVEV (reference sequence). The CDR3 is CASGGNRGNEKLFF. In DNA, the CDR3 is TGTGCCAGCGGCGGAAACCGGGGTAATGAAAAACTGTTTTTT.

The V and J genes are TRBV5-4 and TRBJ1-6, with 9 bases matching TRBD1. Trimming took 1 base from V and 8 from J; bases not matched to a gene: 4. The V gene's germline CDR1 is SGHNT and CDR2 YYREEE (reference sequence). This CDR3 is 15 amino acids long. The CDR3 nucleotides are TGTGCCAGCAGCTTGTCGGACAGGGGACATTCACCCCTCCACTTT. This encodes CASSLSDRGHSPLHF.

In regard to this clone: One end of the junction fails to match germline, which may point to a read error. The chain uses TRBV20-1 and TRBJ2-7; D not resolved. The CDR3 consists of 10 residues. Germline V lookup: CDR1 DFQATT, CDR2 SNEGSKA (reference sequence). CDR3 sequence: CSARAPLGPF. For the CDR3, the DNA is TGCAGTGCTAGGGCTCCCCTTGGGCCTTTT.

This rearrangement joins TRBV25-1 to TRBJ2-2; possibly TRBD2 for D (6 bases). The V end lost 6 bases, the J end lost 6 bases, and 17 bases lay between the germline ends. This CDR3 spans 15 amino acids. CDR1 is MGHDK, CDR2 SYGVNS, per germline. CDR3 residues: CASRGLSLGAGELFF. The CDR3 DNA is TGTGCCAGCAGAGGACTATCTCTCGGGGCCGGGGAGCTGTTTTTT.

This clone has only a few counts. CDR3 amino acids: CASSQELAGGLNEQFF. CDR3 bases: TGCGCCAGCAGCCAAGAATTAGCGGGGGGTCTCAATGAGCAGTTCTTC. The V gene is TRBV4-1, the J gene TRBJ2-1, with 10 bases fitting TRBD2. In germline, CDR1 is MGHRA, CDR2 YSYEKL. V trimming: 0 bases; J trimming: 6 bases; junction bases outside the gene matches: 5. CDR3 length: 16 residues.

CDR3 residues: CASSYRLMSSYNEQFF. CDR3 coding DNA: TGTGCCAGCAGTTACCGCTTAATGAGCTCCTACAATGAGCAGTTCTTC. The chain links TRBV6-5 to TRBJ2-1; D not certain. Germline-derived CDR1 and CDR2 are MNHEY and SVGAGI. The CDR3 is 16 amino acids. The V end lost 2 bases, the J end lost 0 bases, and 11 bases lay between the germline ends.

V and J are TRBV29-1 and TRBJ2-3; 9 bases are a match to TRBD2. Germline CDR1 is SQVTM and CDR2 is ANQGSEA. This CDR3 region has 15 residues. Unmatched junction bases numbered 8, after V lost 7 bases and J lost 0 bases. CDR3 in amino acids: CSGVPSGRSTDTQYF. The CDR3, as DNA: TGCAGCGGCGTCCCAAGCGGGAGGAGCACAGATACGCAGTATTTT.

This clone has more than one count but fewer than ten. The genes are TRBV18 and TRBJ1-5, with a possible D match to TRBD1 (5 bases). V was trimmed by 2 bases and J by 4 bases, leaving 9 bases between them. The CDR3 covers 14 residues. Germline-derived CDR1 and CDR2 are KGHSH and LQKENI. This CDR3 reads CASSPGAKNQPQHF. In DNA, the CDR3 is TGTGCCAGCTCACCAGGGGCAAAAAATCAGCCCCAGCATTTT.

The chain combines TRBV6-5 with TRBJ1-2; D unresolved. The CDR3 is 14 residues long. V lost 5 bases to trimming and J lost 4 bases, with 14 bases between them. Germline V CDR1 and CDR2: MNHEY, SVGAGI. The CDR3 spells CASSPRPRSYGYTF. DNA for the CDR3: TGTGCCAGCAGTCCCCGGCCCAGGTCCTATGGCTACACCTTC.

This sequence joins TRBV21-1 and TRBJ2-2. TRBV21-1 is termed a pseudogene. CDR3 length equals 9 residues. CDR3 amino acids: CASAGELFF. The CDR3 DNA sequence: TGTGCCAGCGCCGGGGAGCTGTTTTTT.

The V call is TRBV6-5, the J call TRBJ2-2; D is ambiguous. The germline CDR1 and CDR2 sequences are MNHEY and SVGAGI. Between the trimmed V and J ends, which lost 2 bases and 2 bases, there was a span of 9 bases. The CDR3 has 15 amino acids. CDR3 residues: CASSYLGPNTGELFF. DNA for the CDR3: TGTGCCAGCAGTTACCTTGGACCAAACACCGGGGAGCTGTTTTTT.